What follows is one TCR beta chain and its context. Its target is not known. Some clones are missing from TCRdb's copy, which holds only in-frame ones; the method was immunoSEQ multiplex PCR. The repertoire holds under 110,000 clones, with over 75% as singletons. CDR1 and CDR2 (germline): DFQATT, SNEGSKA (reference sequence). This CDR3 contains 16 residues. V shed 3 bases and J 0 bases; nucleotides not matched to a gene: 6. The entry originates in a study of T cell responses to AZD1222 COVID-19 vaccine. Findings and limits, study-wide: Most donors were white British, females outnumbered males, and clonal diversity was possibly underestimated.

The material was peripheral blood, obtained 28 days after the second AZD1222 dose. The clonotype was recovered from an adult who received the AZD1222 COVID-19 vaccine. The chain carries TRBV20-1 and TRBJ2-1; 9 bases are a match to TRBD2. The CDR3 coding sequence is TGCAGTGCTAGTGGGAGGACTAGCGCCTCCTACAATGAGCAGTTCTTC. This codes for CSASGRTSASYNEQFF.